A single sample gave rise to the 28 T cell receptor beta chains below, sequenced in a study of cytomegalovirus exposure and HLA in healthy donors. Researchers ran the PCR with 60 Vbeta and 13 Jbeta primers. This table comes from immunoSEQ multiplex PCR, and its TCRdb copy is limited to in-frame clones, with some not included. Of about 160,000 clones in the sample, about 81% were seen once. Material: PBMCs. The receptors originated from a woman in her late teens or twenties in good health and CMV-seronegative.

The V call is TRBV27, the J call TRBJ1-1; D not resolved. CDR1 and CDR2 (germline): MNHEY, SMNVEV (reference sequence). There are 17 residues in the CDR3. Between the trimmed V and J ends, which lost 0 bases and 0 bases, there was a span of 14 bases. CDR3 nucleotides: TGTGCCAGCAGTTTATCGATGGGCGGGTCGATGAACACTGAAGCTTTCTTT. It yields the protein CASSLSMGGSMNTEAFF.

The J gene is TRBJ1-2, the V gene TRBV6-5, with 7 bases lining up with TRBD1. CDR1 is MNHEY and CDR2 is SVGAGI in the germline V gene. V was pared by 0 bases and J by 4 bases, with 8 bases of the junction left unmatched. The CDR3 contains 16 residues. The CDR3 reads CASSYSRTGNLYGYTF. In nucleotides, the CDR3 is TGTGCCAGCAGTTACTCGAGGACAGGAAACCTCTATGGCTACACCTTC.

Written as DNA, the CDR3 is TGCAGCGTCCGGACAGGGACCAATCAGCCCCAGCATTTT. This encodes CSVRTGTNQPQHF. This chain links TRBV29-1 with TRBJ1-5, with 8 bases aligning to TRBD1. The V segment lost 6 bases and the J segment 3 bases; nucleotides outside the gene matches: 4. The length of the CDR3 is 13 residues. CDR1 is SQVTM, CDR2 ANQGSEA, per germline.

The gene calls are TRBV30 and TRBJ1-1, with 7 bases matching TRBD1. The CDR3 has 14 amino acids. V shed 7 bases and J 1 base; nucleotides not matched to a gene: 9. CDR1 GTSNPN and CDR2 SVGIG come from the germline V gene (reference sequence). CDR3 sequence reads: CASPSGQRNTEAFF. CDR3 in DNA: TGTGCCTCCCCCTCGGGACAGAGGAACACTGAAGCTTTCTTT.

This clone showed up just a few times. V gene TRBV5-6 combines with J gene TRBJ2-7; weak D call: TRBD1 (5 bases). This CDR3 comprises 15 residues. V was trimmed by 5 bases and J by 2 bases, leaving 17 bases between them. CDR1 and CDR2 (germline): SGHDT, YYEEEE. CDR3 residues: CASRQGANPTYEQYF. The DNA of the CDR3 is TGTGCCAGCAGGCAAGGGGCTAACCCCACCTACGAGCAGTACTTC. Full variable domain (rest looked up from reference TRBV5-6 and TRBJ2-7): DAGVTQSPTHLIKTRGQQVTLRCSPKSGHDTVSWYQQALGQGPQFIFQYYEEEERQRGNFPDRFSGHQFPNYSSELNVNALLLGDSALYLCASRQGANPTYEQYFGPGTRLTVT.

The gene calls are TRBV29-1 and TRBJ2-7; TRBD1 is a possible D gene (5 bases). CDR3 length equals 11 residues. V was clipped by 7 bases and J by 3 bases, with 10 bases between them. Germline V gives CDR1 SQVTM, CDR2 ANQGSEA. DNA for the CDR3: TGCAGCGGGGTGCAGGGCTACGAGCAGTACTTC. Encoded protein: CSGVQGYEQYF.

This rearrangement joins TRBV28 to TRBJ2-7; 12 positions match TRBD1. The V and J ends lost 2 bases and 7 bases, in that order; junction bases with no gene match: 6. The CDR3 runs to 15 residues. The germline V gene has CDR1 MDHEN and CDR2 SYDVKM. This CDR3 is CASSLTGTGGREQYF. CDR3 coding DNA: TGTGCCAGCAGTTTAACCGGGACAGGGGGCCGAGAGCAGTACTTC.

The genes are TRBV6-5 and TRBJ2-7; unclear D gene. In germline, CDR1 is MNHEY, CDR2 SVGAGI. The ends were cut back, 0 bases at V and 2 bases at J, with 14 bases in the middle. The CDR3 is 16 amino acids. The CDR3 DNA sequence: TGTGCCAGCAGTTACTCGGAGAGGCCCACACCCTACGAGCAGTACTTC. Translated: CASSYSERPTPYEQYF.

V usage is TRBV7-2 and J usage is TRBJ1-4; D uncertain. Trimming took 1 base from V and 5 from J, leaving 11 bases between them. The germline CDR1 and CDR2 sequences are SGHTA and FQGNSA. The length of the CDR3 is 15 residues. This CDR3 reads CASSLGGLYNEKLFF. CDR3 DNA: TGTGCCAGCAGCTTAGGCGGCCTATACAATGAAAAACTGTTTTTT.

The CDR3 sequence is CASSPLGGFSYNEQFF. CDR3 sequence (DNA): TGTGCCAGCAGCCCCCTCGGCGGGTTCTCCTACAATGAGCAGTTCTTC. The J gene is TRBJ2-1, the V gene TRBV27, with D tentatively TRBD2 (5 bases). The V gene lost 6 bases and the J gene lost 0 bases, with 15 bases spanning the gap. This CDR3 is 16 amino acids long. Germline CDR1 and CDR2: MNHEY and SMNVEV (reference sequence).

The rearrangement joins TRBV7-3 to TRBJ2-2, with 10 bases identical to TRBD2. CDR3 size: 16 residues. V was clipped by 5 bases and J by 4 bases; unmatched bases: 7. Germline V gives CDR1 SGHTA, CDR2 FQGTGA. Here the CDR3 reads CASSPTSGITTGELFF. The CDR3 nucleotides read TGTGCCAGCAGCCCCACTAGCGGGATAACCACCGGGGAGCTGTTTTTT. Filled out from reference TRBV7-3 and TRBJ2-2, the complete variable domain reads GAGVSQTPSNKVTEKGKYVELRCDPISGHTALYWYRQSLGQGPEFLIYFQGTGAADDSGLPNDRFFAVRPEGSVSTLKIQRTERGDSAVYLCASSPTSGITTGELFFGEGSRLTVL.

The V gene is TRBV7-9, the J gene TRBJ1-2, with unresolved D. Germline values: CDR1 SEHNR, CDR2 FQNEAQ (reference sequence). The V end was cut by 2 bases, the J end by 4 bases, with 14 bases between. The CDR3 covers 15 residues. CDR3 DNA sequence: TGTGCCAGCAGCTTACTTACAGCCGAAATCTATGGCTACACCTTC. It is translated as CASSLLTAEIYGYTF.

This rearrangement joins TRBV7-3 to TRBJ1-6, with 7 positions matching TRBD1. With V trimmed by 4 bases and J by 7 bases, 7 bases remained unmatched. The germline V gene encodes CDR1 SGHTA and CDR2 FQGTGA. The CDR3 sequence is 15 residues long. CDR3 bases: TGTGCCAGCAGCTCTACCGGGACAGTCAATTCACCCCTCCACTTT. Amino acids: CASSSTGTVNSPLHF.

Only a few counts were recorded for this clone. The gene calls are TRBV7-9 and TRBJ2-5, with 9 bases identical to TRBD2. Germline V gene data show CDR1 as SEHNR and CDR2 as FQNEAQ (reference sequence). The CDR3 length is 15 residues. The J segment lost 7 bases and the V segment lost 5 bases, leaving 11 bases of the junction unmatched. The DNA of the CDR3 is TGTGCCAGCAGCCTATGGAGCGGGGGGTTCGGGACCCAGTACTTC. Encoded protein: CASSLWSGGFGTQYF.

V and J are TRBV7-3 and TRBJ2-7, with D perhaps matching TRBD1 (6 bases). Germline lookup yields CDR1 SGHTA and CDR2 FQGTGA. The CDR3 has 13 residues. V was cut by 5 bases and J by 6 bases, with 14 bases left in between. CDR3 DNA sequence: TGTGCCAGCAGCGCCCTAGTAGGGGGCGAGCAGTACTTC. As protein: CASSALVGGEQYF.

This sequence joins TRBV4-2 and TRBJ2-2; D is ambiguous. V lost 4 bases and J lost 3, with 9 bases in between. The CDR3 covers 14 residues. CDR1 is LGHNA, CDR2 YNFKEQ, per germline. DNA for the CDR3: TGTGCCAGCAGCCCCCGGGTGGACACCGGGGAGCTGTTTTTT. Its protein product is CASSPRVDTGELFF.

The CDR3 DNA reads TGCGCCAGCAGCCCGACTAGCGGGGGCCTAGGAGATACGCAGTATTTT. Encoded protein: CASSPTSGGLGDTQYF. This chain connects TRBV4-1 to TRBJ2-3, with 12 positions matching TRBD2. Per germline, CDR1 MGHRA and CDR2 YSYEKL. The CDR3 loop spans 16 amino acids. V dropped 4 bases and J dropped 5; count of bases not matched to a gene: 7.

V usage is TRBV5-8 and J usage is TRBJ2-3; D not certain. The CDR3 is 13 amino acids. Trimming shortened V by 1 base and J by 7 bases, and 10 bases separated the two germline ends. CDR1 is SGHTS, CDR2 YDEGEE, per germline. CDR3: CASSLSGVNTQYF. The CDR3 nucleotides are TGTGCCAGCAGCTTGTCGGGTGTGAATACGCAGTATTTT. The variable domain in full, with the rest retrieved from reference TRBV5-8 and TRBJ2-3, is EAGVTQSPTHLIKTRGQQATLRCSPISGHTSVYWYQQALGLGLQFLLWYDEGEERNRGNFPPRFSGRQFPNYSSELNVNALELEDSALYLCASSLSGVNTQYFGPGTRLTVL.

As to this clone: The junction differs from germline at one of its ends, possibly a read error. Distinct nucleotide sequences in the sample also encode this CDR3. This chain connects TRBV30 to TRBJ1-5; 9 nucleotides agree with TRBD1. The CDR3 runs to 13 residues. Germline V lookup: CDR1 GTSNPN, CDR2 SVGIG (reference sequence). CDR3 nucleotides: TGTGCTTGGAGTGGGACAGGGAATCAGCCCCAGCATTTT. Amino acid sequence: CAWSGTGNQPQHF.

This chain links TRBV29-1 with TRBJ2-5; perhaps TRBD1 as D (5 bases). Germline values: CDR1 SQVTM, CDR2 ANQGSEA. The CDR3 totals 13 residues. V was clipped by 2 bases and J by 4 bases, with 11 bases between them. The DNA for the CDR3 is TGCAGCGTTGAACTTCCAGGGCTAGAGACCCAGTACTTC. Amino acid sequence: CSVELPGLETQYF. The entire variable domain, with the rest obtained from reference TRBV29-1 and TRBJ2-5, is as follows: SAVISQKPSRDICQRGTSLTIQCQVDSQVTMMFWYRQQPGQSLTLIATANQGSEATYESGFVIDKFPISRPNLTFSTLTVSNMSPEDSSIYLCSVELPGLETQYFGPGTRLLVL.

This chain connects TRBV2 to TRBJ1-2, with D possibly TRBD1 on 6 matching bases. Germline loops: CDR1 SNHLY, CDR2 FYNNEI. This CDR3 is 13 amino acids long. V dropped 7 bases and J dropped 5 bases, with 14 bases sitting between them. This CDR3 reads CASTQTGPYGYTF. CDR3 nucleotides: TGTGCCAGCACCCAGACAGGCCCGTATGGCTACACCTTC.

The rearrangement uses TRBV19 and TRBJ1-3; D unclear. Germline assignment: CDR1 LNHDA and CDR2 SQIVND (reference sequence). The CDR3 extends over 15 amino acids. With 2 bases removed from V and 2 bases from J, the gap between germline ends came to 10 bases. DNA for the CDR3: TGTGCCAGTAGTATAAATAGCTTCACTGGAAACACCATATATTTT. This codes for CASSINSFTGNTIYF.

This chain links TRBV5-1 with TRBJ1-6; tentatively, D is TRBD1 (5 bases). The CDR3 has 14 residues. V was clipped by 3 bases and J by 7 bases, with 11 bases between them. Germline loops: CDR1 SGHRS, CDR2 YFSETQ. DNA for the CDR3: TGCGCCAGCAGCTGGGGAGGGGTGAATTCACCCCTCCACTTT. Amino acids: CASSWGGVNSPLHF.

The chain uses TRBV28 and TRBJ1-1; TRBD1 agrees at 7 bases. CDR3 length: 13 residues. CDR1 is MDHEN, CDR2 SYDVKM, per germline. Germline trimming cut 6 bases from V and 0 bases from J; bases unmatched to any gene: 1. CDR3 sequence: CASSRGMNTEAFF. The CDR3 bases are TGTGCCAGCAGCAGGGGGATGAACACTGAAGCTTTCTTT.

The genes are TRBV6-5 and TRBJ1-5; TRBD1 might be the D (6 bases). CDR1 MNHEY and CDR2 SVGAGI come from the germline V gene. V shed 3 bases and J shed 4 bases, with 16 bases lying between them. The CDR3 is 16 residues long. This chain's CDR3 is CASSYGRGAGNQPQHF. The DNA for the CDR3 is TGTGCCAGCAGTTATGGTCGGGGGGCGGGGAATCAGCCCCAGCATTTT.

This chain joins TRBV30 and TRBJ2-3; weak D call: TRBD2 (5 bases). Germline V CDR1 and CDR2: GTSNPN, SVGIG (reference sequence). CDR3 length: 13 residues. V was trimmed by 4 bases and J by 4 bases, leaving 12 bases between them. The DNA of the CDR3 is TGTGCCTGGATTAGCGATCCTCCAGATACGCAGTATTTT. This encodes CAWISDPPDTQYF.

A word on this clone: Lacking the conserved final phenylalanine or tryptophan, this CDR3 likely reflects a read error. It is unclear where the CDR3 begins or ends on the DNA, so no DNA is shown, and the CDR3 is as TCRdb lists it. The chain links TRBV6-1 to TRBJ2-7; the table's D call, TRBD1, has no DNA check behind it. A total of 12 residues make up the CDR3, ends included. Germline V CDR1 and CDR2: MNHNS, SASEGT. This CDR3 is CASSSNRDRVII.

The V and J genes are TRBV6-1 and TRBJ1-2; 9 nucleotides match TRBD1. The J segment lost 8 bases and the V segment lost 6 bases, leaving 10 bases of the junction unmatched. The CDR3 runs 14 residues. Looked up from germline, CDR1 is MNHNS and CDR2 is SASEGT. The CDR3, as DNA: TGTGCCAGCAGCGTACAGGGGGCGAGTAAGGGCTACACCTTC. Translated, it gives CASSVQGASKGYTF.